This passage covers 18 T cell receptor beta chains from one sample sequenced in a study of CXCR3-negative and CXCR3-positive naive CD8 T cells (dated by TCRdb to the late 2010s). Sequencing was carried out with a NextSeq 550. The Human TCR Profiling Kit (MiLaboratory) was used to make UMI-labeled 5' RACE TRB cDNA libraries. The reads underwent TCRdb reprocessing, giving one record for each CDR3 protein sequence and no DNA. The sample's table covers 45,000 to 65,000 distinct CDR3 sequences. The ten largest clones add up to roughly 19% of the sample. Sequenced input: memory CD8+ T cells from blood. Sample cell subset or site, as interpreted from the label and publication: conventional CD8+ memory T cells (TMEM), sorted as controls. These receptors all come from a human donor in good health. Some clones in this sample may be carry-over from other donors' samples.

The gene calls are TRBV10-3 and TRBJ2-1; the D gene TCRdb calls, TRBD1, cannot be checked with no DNA. Germline V lookup: CDR1 ENHRY, CDR2 SYGVKD. The CDR3 consists of 16 residues. The CDR3 is CAISGPGTERYNEQFF.

The V call is TRBV27, the J call TRBJ1-2; TCRdb calls TRBD1, which cannot be checked without DNA. Per germline, CDR1 MNHEY and CDR2 SMNVEV (reference sequence). The CDR3 sequence is 12 residues long. Here the CDR3 reads CASSSYRDGYTF.

The chain joins TRBV6-5 to TRBJ1-1; the TRBD1 assignment by TCRdb is unverifiable without DNA. The CDR3 is 14 residues long. Germline V lookup: CDR1 MNHEY, CDR2 SVGAGI. CDR3 amino acids: CASTELGARTEAFF.

The chain has TRBV7-2 and TRBJ2-1; TCRdb's assignment of TRBD2 cannot be checked, as there is no DNA. This CDR3 is 14 amino acids long. Germline CDR1 is SGHTA and CDR2 is FQGNSA. The chain's CDR3 is CASSLAAAGNEQFF.

The V and J genes are TRBV27 and TRBJ2-1. Germline V CDR1 and CDR2: MNHEY, SMNVEV (reference sequence). The CDR3 is made up of 14 amino acids. CDR3 sequence reads: CASSLSSPYNEQFF.

The chain couples TRBV29-1 to TRBJ1-1; TCRdb outputs TRBD1, but without DNA this stays unchecked. Germline CDR1 is SQVTM and CDR2 is ANQGSEA. The CDR3 consists of 14 residues. The CDR3 region is CSVDRGLVNTEAFF.

The chain has TRBV5-6 and TRBJ1-5. This CDR3 is built from 13 residues. Germline CDR1 reads SGHDT; CDR2 reads YYEEEE. The CDR3 spells CASSLTSNQPQHF.

The genes are TRBV15 and TRBJ1-1; TCRdb reports TRBD1, a call that lacks DNA to check it against. This CDR3 region has 13 residues. Germline V gives CDR1 LNHNV, CDR2 YYDKDF (reference sequence). The CDR3 protein is CATSPLRGTEAFF.

The rearrangement links TRBV7-2 to TRBJ2-1. CDR3 size: 13 residues. Germline CDR1 and CDR2: SGHTA and FQGNSA. CDR3: CASRESSYNEQFF.

This chain connects TRBV18 to TRBJ2-7; the D call of TRBD1 rests on TCRdb alone, since no DNA is present to check it. This CDR3 contains 14 residues. CDR1 KGHSH and CDR2 LQKENI come from the germline V gene. The CDR3 spells CASSPPGQSYEQYF.

This chain connects TRBV20-1 to TRBJ2-7; TCRdb outputs TRBD1, but without DNA this stays unchecked. Germline CDR1 DFQATT, CDR2 SNEGSKA (reference sequence). This CDR3 is built from 13 residues. The CDR3 sequence: CSARAGTLYEQYF.

The genes are TRBV19 and TRBJ2-7; TCRdb outputs TRBD1, but without DNA this stays unchecked. CDR3 length: 14 amino acids. Germline CDR1 LNHDA, CDR2 SQIVND (reference sequence). The CDR3 spells CASSTGPRPLEQYF.

V and J are TRBV28 and TRBJ2-2; TCRdb gives TRBD2 as the D gene, but with no DNA this cannot be confirmed. The germline CDR1 and CDR2 sequences are MDHEN and SYDVKM. There are 16 residues in the CDR3. CDR3 loop: CASSPRRATNTGGLFF.

The rearrangement links TRBV7-8 to TRBJ2-1. The CDR3 length is 12 residues. CDR1 is SGHVS, CDR2 FQNEAQ, per germline. CDR3 loop: CASSLRVYEQFF.

The genes are TRBV29-1 and TRBJ1-2. The CDR3 runs to 15 residues. Germline assignment: CDR1 SQVTM and CDR2 ANQGSEA. The CDR3 sequence is CSAQTHREGTNGYTF.

The rearrangement joins TRBV6-2 or TRBV6-3 to TRBJ2-4; TCRdb reports TRBD1, a call that lacks DNA to check it against. Germline CDR1 MNHEY, CDR2 SVGEGT. This CDR3 has 16 amino acids. This CDR3 is CASSPAEQGTKNIQYF.

This chain uses TRBV7-2 with TRBJ2-2; TCRdb picks TRBD2, but there is no DNA to check that call. Per germline, CDR1 SGHTA and CDR2 FQGNSA. The CDR3 has 16 amino acids. The CDR3 is CASSPGLAANTGELFF.

The V call is TRBV18, the J call TRBJ2-7; TCRdb returns TRBD1, unconfirmable since there is no DNA. The CDR3 contains 17 residues. CDR1 KGHSH and CDR2 LQKENI come from the germline V gene. CDR3 loop: CASSPAFPGQFVYEQYF.